This entry is about one T cell receptor beta chain. Its antigen remains unidentified. The PCR used 60 Vbeta and 13 Jbeta primers. Repertoires were generated with immunoSEQ multiplex PCR, while TCRdb's copy carries only in-frame clones and drops some. This sample has about 130,000 clones, with 80% to 85% found just once. The sample comes from a study of cytomegalovirus exposure and HLA in healthy donors. Findings and limits, study-wide: Analysis performed later found over 15,000 TCR beta sequences associated with HLA alleles at 0.05 false discovery rate. Many donors carried some public TCRs, although rarity characterized most TCR sequences. The listing of 160 or so TCR beta chains classed them as cytomegalovirus-associated.

The J segment lost 11 bases and the V segment lost 4 bases, leaving 5 bases of the junction unmatched. From germline, CDR1 is MGHRA and CDR2 YSYEKL. The CDR3 is 12 amino acids. Sequenced material: PBMCs. This TCR came from a human donor in good health. The chain couples TRBV4-1 to TRBJ2-3; TRBD1 aligns across 8 bases. CDR3 residues: CASSLTTGEQYF. The DNA of the CDR3 is TGCGCCAGCAGCCTCACGACAGGGGAGCAGTATTTT.